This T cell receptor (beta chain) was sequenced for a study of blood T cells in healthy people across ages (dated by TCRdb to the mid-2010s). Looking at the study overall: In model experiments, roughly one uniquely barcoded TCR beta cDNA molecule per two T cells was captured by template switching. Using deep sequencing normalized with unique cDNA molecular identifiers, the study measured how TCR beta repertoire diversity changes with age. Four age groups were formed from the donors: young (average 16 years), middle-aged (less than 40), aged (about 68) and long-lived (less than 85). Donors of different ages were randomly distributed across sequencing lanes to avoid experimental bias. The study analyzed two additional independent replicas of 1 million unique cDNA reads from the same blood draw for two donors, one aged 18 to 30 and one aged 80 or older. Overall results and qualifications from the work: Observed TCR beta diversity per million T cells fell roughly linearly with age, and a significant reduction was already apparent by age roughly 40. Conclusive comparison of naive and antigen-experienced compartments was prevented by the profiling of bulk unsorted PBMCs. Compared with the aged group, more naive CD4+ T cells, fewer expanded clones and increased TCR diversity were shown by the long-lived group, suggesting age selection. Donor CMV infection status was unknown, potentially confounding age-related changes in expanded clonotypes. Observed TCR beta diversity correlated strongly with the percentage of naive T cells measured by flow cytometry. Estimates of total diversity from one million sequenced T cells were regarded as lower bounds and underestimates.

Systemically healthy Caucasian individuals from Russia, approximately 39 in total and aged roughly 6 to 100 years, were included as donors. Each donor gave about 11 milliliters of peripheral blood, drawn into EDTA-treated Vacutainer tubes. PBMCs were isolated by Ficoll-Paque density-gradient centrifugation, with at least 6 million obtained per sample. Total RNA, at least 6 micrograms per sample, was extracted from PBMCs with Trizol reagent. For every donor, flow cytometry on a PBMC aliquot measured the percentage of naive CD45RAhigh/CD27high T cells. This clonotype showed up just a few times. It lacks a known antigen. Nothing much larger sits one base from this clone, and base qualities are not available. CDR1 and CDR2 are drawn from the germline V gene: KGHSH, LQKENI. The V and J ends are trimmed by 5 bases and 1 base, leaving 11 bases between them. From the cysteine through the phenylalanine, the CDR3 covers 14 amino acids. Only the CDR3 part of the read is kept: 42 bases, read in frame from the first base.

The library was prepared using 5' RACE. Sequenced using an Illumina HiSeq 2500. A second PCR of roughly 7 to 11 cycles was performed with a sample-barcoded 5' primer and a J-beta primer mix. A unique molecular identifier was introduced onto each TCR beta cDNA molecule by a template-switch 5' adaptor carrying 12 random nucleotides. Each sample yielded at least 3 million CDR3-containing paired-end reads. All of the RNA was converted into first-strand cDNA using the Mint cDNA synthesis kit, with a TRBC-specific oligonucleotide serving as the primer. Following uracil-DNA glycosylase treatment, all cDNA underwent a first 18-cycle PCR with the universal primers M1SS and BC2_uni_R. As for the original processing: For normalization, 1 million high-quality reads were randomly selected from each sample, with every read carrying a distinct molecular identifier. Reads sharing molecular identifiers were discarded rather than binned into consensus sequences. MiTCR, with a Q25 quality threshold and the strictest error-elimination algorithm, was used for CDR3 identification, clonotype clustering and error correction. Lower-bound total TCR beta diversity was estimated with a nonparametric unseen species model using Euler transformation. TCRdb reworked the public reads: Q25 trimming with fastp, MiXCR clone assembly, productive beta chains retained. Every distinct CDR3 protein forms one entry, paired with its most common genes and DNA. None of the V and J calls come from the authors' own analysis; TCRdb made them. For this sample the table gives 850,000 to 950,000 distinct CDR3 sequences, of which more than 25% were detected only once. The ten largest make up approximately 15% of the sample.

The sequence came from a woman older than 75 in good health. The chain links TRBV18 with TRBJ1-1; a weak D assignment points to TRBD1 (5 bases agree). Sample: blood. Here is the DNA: TGTGCCAGCTCATCTCAGGGAGAGAACACTGAAGCTTTCTTT. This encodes CASSSQGENTEAFF.